This T cell receptor beta chain was retrieved from a study of blood T cell repertoires in COVID-19. Study details: The United States, Italy and Spain provided the acute and convalescent COVID-19 samples. T cells, B-cell-depleted T cells, or PBMCs provided the cDNA or gDNA that served as material.

Per germline, CDR1 SGDLS and CDR2 YYNGEE. This CDR3 is 16 amino acids long. V shed 1 base and J 0 bases; nucleotides not matched to a gene: 5. Residents of approximately 25 US areas, aged roughly 18 to 95 years, made up the participants. Clinical history as reported by participants underpinned cohort assignment. Produced via immunoSEQ multiplex PCR; TCRdb's table is partial and in-frame only. The repertoire has fewer than 250,000 clones, roughly 84% of them found once; the top ten carry 7% to 8.5%. The chain is built from TRBV9 and TRBJ1-2; 8 bases are a match to TRBD1. The TCR was taken from a man in his thirties or forties in a cohort exposed to, infected with or recovered from COVID-19 (not recorded which). Specimen: PBMCs or T cells enriched from blood (not recorded which). The CDR3 DNA sequence: TGTGCCAGCAGCGTATCAGGGACAGGAACTAACTATGGCTACACCTTC. Its protein product is CASSVSGTGTNYGYTF. The whole variable domain, remainder taken from reference TRBV9 and TRBJ1-2, is DSGVTQTPKHLITATGQRVTLRCSPRSGDLSVYWYQQSLDQGLQFLIQYYNGEERAKGNILERFSAQQFPDLHSELNLSSLELGDSALYFCASSVSGTGTNYGYTFGSGTRLTVV.